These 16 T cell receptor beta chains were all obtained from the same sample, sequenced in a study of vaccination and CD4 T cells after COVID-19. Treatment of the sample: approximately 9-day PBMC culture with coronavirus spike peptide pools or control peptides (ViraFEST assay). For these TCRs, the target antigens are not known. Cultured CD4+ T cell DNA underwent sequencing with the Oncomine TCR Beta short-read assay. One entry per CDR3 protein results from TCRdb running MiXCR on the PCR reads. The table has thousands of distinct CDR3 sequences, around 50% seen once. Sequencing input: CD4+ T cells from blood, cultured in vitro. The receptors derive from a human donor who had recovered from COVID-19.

This chain's CDR3 is CASSLEGLGNQPQHF. The CDR3 nucleotides are TGCGCCAGCAGCTTGGAAGGACTTGGCAATCAGCCCCAGCATTTT. The V gene is TRBV5-1, the J gene TRBJ1-5; D uncertain. Germline CDR1 SGHRS, CDR2 YFSETQ. The CDR3 runs to 15 residues. V was shortened by 0 bases and J by 2 bases, with 9 bases between the two germline ends.

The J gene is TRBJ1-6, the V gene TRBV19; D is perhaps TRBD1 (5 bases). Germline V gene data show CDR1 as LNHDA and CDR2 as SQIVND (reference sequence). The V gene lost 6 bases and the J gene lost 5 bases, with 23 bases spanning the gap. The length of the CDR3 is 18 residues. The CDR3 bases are TGTGCCAGTAGATTCGTGCAGACAGCCCTCTTTAATAATTCACCCCTCCACTTT. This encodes CASRFVQTALFNNSPLHF.

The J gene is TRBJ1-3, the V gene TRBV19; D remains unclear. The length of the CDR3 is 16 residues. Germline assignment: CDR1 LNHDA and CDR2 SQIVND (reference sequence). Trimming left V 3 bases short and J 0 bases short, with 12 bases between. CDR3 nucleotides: TGTGCCAGTAGTATCTCCCGGACCCGCTCTGGAAACACCATATATTTT. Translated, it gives CASSISRTRSGNTIYF.

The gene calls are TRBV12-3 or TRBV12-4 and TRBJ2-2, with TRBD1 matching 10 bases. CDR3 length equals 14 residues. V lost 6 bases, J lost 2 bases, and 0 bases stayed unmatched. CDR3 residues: CASRTGGNTGELFF. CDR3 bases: TGTGCCAGCAGGACAGGGGGCAACACCGGGGAGCTGTTTTTT.

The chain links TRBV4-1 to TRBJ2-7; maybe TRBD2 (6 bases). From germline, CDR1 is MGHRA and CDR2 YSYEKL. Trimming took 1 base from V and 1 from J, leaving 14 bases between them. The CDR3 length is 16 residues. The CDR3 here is CASSQGDLTASYEQYF. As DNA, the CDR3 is TGCGCCAGCAGCCAAGGGGACTTGACGGCGTCCTACGAGCAGTACTTC.

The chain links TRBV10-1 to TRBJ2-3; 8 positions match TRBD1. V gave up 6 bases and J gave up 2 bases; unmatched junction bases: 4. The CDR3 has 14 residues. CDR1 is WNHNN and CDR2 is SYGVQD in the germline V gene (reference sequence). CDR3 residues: CASRPTGATDTQYF. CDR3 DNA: TGCGCCAGCAGACCGACAGGGGCCACAGATACGCAGTATTTT.

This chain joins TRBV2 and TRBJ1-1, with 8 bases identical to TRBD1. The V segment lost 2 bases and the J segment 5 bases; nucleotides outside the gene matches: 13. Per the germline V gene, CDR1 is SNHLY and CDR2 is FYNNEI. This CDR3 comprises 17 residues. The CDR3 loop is CASSERRLVRGRTEAFF. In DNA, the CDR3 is TGTGCCAGCAGTGAACGCCGACTGGTCAGGGGGCGGACTGAAGCTTTCTTT.

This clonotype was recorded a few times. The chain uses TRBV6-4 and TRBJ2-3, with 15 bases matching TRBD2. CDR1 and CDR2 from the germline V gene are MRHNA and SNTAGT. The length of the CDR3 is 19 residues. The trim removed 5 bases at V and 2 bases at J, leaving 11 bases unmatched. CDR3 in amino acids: CASSQGLAGGSSFTDTQYF. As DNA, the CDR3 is TGTGCCAGCAGTCAAGGACTAGCGGGGGGGTCCTCTTTCACAGATACGCAGTATTTT.

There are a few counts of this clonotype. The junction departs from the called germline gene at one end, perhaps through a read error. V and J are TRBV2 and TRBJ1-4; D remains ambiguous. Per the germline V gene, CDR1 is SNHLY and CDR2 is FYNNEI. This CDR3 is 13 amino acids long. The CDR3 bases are TGTGCCAGCCGTGAGGAGACTAATGAAAAACTGTTTTTT. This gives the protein CASREETNEKLFF. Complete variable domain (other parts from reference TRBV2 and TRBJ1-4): EPEVTQTPSHQVTQMGQEVILRCVPISNHLYFYWYRQILGQKVEFLVSFYNNEISEKSEIFDDQFSVERPDGSNFTLKIRSTKLEDSAMYFCASREETNEKLFFGSGTQLSVL.

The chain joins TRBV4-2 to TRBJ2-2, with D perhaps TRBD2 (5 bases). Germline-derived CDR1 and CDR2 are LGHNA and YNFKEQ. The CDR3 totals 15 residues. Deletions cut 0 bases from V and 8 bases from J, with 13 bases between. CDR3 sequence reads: CASSQDSVGLGELFF. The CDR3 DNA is TGTGCCAGCAGCCAAGATAGCGTCGGACTGGGGGAGCTGTTTTTT.

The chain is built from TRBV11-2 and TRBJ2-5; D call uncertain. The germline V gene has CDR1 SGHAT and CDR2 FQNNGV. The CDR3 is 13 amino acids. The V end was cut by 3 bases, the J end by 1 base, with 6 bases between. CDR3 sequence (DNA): TGTGCCAGCAGCTTCGACTTCCAAGAGACCCAGTACTTC. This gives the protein CASSFDFQETQYF.

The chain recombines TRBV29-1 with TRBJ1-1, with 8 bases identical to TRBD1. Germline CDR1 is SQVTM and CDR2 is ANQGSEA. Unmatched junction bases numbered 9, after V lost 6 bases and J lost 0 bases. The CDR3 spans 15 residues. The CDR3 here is CSVLPQGAVNTEAFF. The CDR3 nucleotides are TGCAGCGTCCTCCCCCAGGGGGCAGTGAACACTGAAGCTTTCTTT.

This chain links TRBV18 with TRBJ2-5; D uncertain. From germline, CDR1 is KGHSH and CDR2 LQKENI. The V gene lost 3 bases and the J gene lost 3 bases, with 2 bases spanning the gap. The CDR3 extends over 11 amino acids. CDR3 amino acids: CASSPKETQYF. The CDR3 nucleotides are TGTGCCAGCTCACCCAAAGAGACCCAGTACTTC.

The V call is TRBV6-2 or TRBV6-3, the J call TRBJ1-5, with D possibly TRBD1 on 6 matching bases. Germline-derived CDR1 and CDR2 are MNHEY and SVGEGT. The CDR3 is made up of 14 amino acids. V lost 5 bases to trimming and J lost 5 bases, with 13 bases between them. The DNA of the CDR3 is TGTGCCAGCAGTCGCGGACAGTCTTATCAGCCCCAGCATTTT. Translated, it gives CASSRGQSYQPQHF.

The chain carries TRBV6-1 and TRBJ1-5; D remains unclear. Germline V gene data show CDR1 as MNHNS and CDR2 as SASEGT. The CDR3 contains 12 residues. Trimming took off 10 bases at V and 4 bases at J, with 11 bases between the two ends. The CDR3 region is CAIKDGNQPQHF. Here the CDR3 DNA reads TGTGCCATCAAGGACGGTAATCAGCCCCAGCATTTT.

Written as DNA, the CDR3 is TGCGCCACCAGGCCAGGGGACCCGGATTCACCCCTCCACTTT. It codes for CATRPGDPDSPLHF. The V call is TRBV5-1, the J call TRBJ1-6, with a tentative D call TRBD1 (6 bases). Trimming stripped 9 bases from V and 8 bases from J, with 18 bases between. CDR1 is SGHRS and CDR2 is YFSETQ in the germline V gene. The CDR3 loop spans 14 amino acids.